Below are 14 T cell receptor beta chains sequenced from a single sample in a study of beta chain features in type 1 diabetes. Reverse transcription of all isolated RNA meant that expressed TCRB transcripts were sequenced. TCRdb's table, derived via immunoSEQ multiplex PCR, lists solely in-frame clones and lacks some. This sample has roughly 300,000 clones, with around 7.6% found just once. The specimen was central memory CD4+ T cells from blood. The receptors here all came from a woman aged 18-29 years in good health.

The chain carries TRBV4-3 and TRBJ2-7; a weak D match, TRBD2 (5 bases). Germline V gene data show CDR1 as LGHNA and CDR2 as YSLEER. V lost 0 bases and J 9 bases, leaving 18 bases between the germline ends. The CDR3 totals 15 residues. The CDR3 is CASSQDYTGTTMQYF. CDR3 bases: TGCGCCAGCAGCCAAGATTATACGGGAACTACGATGCAGTACTTC.

This rearrangement joins TRBV2 to TRBJ1-2; the match to TRBD1 covers 7 bases. Per germline, CDR1 SNHLY and CDR2 FYNNEI. The CDR3 length is 15 residues. V shed 2 bases, J shed 5 bases, and the junction held 8 bases outside the gene matches. The CDR3, as DNA: TGTGCCAGCAGTGAAACAGCGGGACAGATTTATGGCTACACCTTC. This gives the protein CASSETAGQIYGYTF.

The table lists this clone with a few counts. The V and J genes are TRBV27 and TRBJ1-3; weak D call: TRBD1 (5 bases). Germline V gene lookup returns CDR1 MNHEY and CDR2 SMNVEV (reference sequence). The CDR3 spans 16 residues. V was clipped by 5 bases and J by 0 bases, with 14 bases between them. The CDR3 protein is CASSLDGRASGNTIYF. The CDR3 nucleotides are TGTGCCAGCAGTCTCGACGGCAGGGCCTCTGGAAACACCATATATTTT.

This clone was detected only a few times. The V gene is TRBV4-3, the J gene TRBJ2-3; no reliable D call. Germline CDR1 is LGHNA and CDR2 is YSLEER. With 1 base removed from V and 6 bases from J, the gap between germline ends came to 17 bases. This CDR3 spans 16 amino acids. CDR3 sequence: CASSQALFEASDTQYF. The DNA of the CDR3 is TGCGCCAGCAGCCAAGCCCTCTTTGAAGCCTCGGATACGCAGTATTTT.

The table lists this clone with many counts. The V call is TRBV10-3, the J call TRBJ2-7; 8 bases fit TRBD1. Looked up from germline, CDR1 is ENHRY and CDR2 is SYGVKD. CDR3 length: 15 amino acids. V was clipped by 4 bases and J by 5 bases; unmatched bases: 10. In DNA form, the CDR3 reads TGTGCCATCAGTGGCTCGACAGGGGCGGGACACGAGCAGTACTTC. The encoded protein is CAISGSTGAGHEQYF.

This chain joins TRBV7-2 and TRBJ2-3; TRBD2 aligns across 14 bases. J was trimmed by 6 bases and V by 8 bases; bases with no gene match: 7. The germline CDR1 and CDR2 sequences are SGHTA and FQGNSA. This CDR3 spans 15 amino acids. The CDR3 here is CASGQGLAGVDTQYF. The CDR3 coding sequence is TGTGCCAGCGGCCAGGGACTAGCGGGAGTTGATACGCAGTATTTT.

The chain combines TRBV6-1 with TRBJ2-7; the D call may be TRBD1 or TRBD2 (5 bases each). V was cut by 10 bases and J by 2 bases, with 15 bases left in between. The CDR3 length is 13 residues. Germline CDR1 is MNHNS and CDR2 is SASEGT. The CDR3 is CATLRDGTYEQYF. CDR3 nucleotide sequence: TGTGCCACCTTGAGGGACGGAACCTACGAGCAGTACTTC.

In its sample, this clone was seen a few times. This chain links TRBV15 with TRBJ1-1; no definite D call. The V gene lost 0 bases and the J gene lost 2 bases, with 7 bases spanning the gap. The CDR3 totals 14 residues. Germline loops: CDR1 LNHNV, CDR2 YYDKDF (reference sequence). CDR3 amino acids: CATSREAANTEAFF. CDR3 coding DNA: TGTGCCACCAGCAGAGAGGCCGCAAACACTGAAGCTTTCTTT.

The rearrangement links TRBV7-9 to TRBJ1-1; D unresolved. V was trimmed by 3 bases and J by 0 bases, leaving 5 bases between them. CDR1 and CDR2 from the germline V gene are SEHNR and FQNEAQ (reference sequence). The CDR3 totals 13 residues. CDR3 sequence (DNA): TGTGCCAGCAGCTTCGATGTGAACACTGAAGCTTTCTTT. The encoded protein is CASSFDVNTEAFF.

Only a few counts were recorded for this clone. The rearrangement links TRBV5-1 to TRBJ1-4; D unclear. Germline V lookup: CDR1 SGHRS, CDR2 YFSETQ. The V and J ends lost 0 bases and 5 bases respectively, with 5 bases between them. The CDR3 contains 13 residues. The CDR3 loop is CASSLGENEKLFF. CDR3 coding DNA: TGCGCCAGCAGCTTGGGGGAGAATGAAAAACTGTTTTTT. Using reference TRBV5-1 and TRBJ1-4 for the parts outside the CDR3, the full variable domain is KAGVTQTPRYLIKTRGQQVTLSCSPISGHRSVSWYQQTPGQGLQFLFEYFSETQRNKGNFPGRFSGRQFSNSRSEMNVSTLELGDSALYLCASSLGENEKLFFGSGTQLSVL.

The genes are TRBV9 and TRBJ2-2; possible D gene TRBD2, 6 bases. V was trimmed by 0 bases and J by 10 bases, leaving 16 bases between them. The CDR3 has 15 amino acids. Germline V CDR1 and CDR2: SGDLS, YYNGEE. CDR3 sequence (DNA): TGTGCCAGCAGCGTAGCCCGCGGAGGGGACGAGGAGCTGTTTTTT. Translating gives CASSVARGGDEELFF.

V gene TRBV30 combines with J gene TRBJ1-4; D perhaps matches TRBD1 (5 bases). This CDR3 is built from 18 residues. The germline gives CDR1 GTSNPN, CDR2 SVGIG (reference sequence). The germline V and J ends were trimmed by 0 bases and 8 bases, with 25 bases remaining between them. The CDR3 loop reads CAWSVVRARRLVGEKLFF. DNA for the CDR3: TGTGCCTGGAGTGTTGTCAGGGCGCGTAGGTTGGTTGGGGAAAAACTGTTTTTT.

This clone was found a few times. The gene calls are TRBV18 and TRBJ2-1; tentative D call: TRBD2 (5 bases). Germline CDR1 reads KGHSH; CDR2 reads LQKENI. Trimming took 2 bases from V and 4 from J, leaving 12 bases between them. The CDR3 length is 15 residues. In DNA, the CDR3 is TGTGCCAGCTCACCAGCTAGCAGGAGGTACAATGAGCAGTTCTTC. This codes for CASSPASRRYNEQFF.

V gene TRBV6-5 combines with J gene TRBJ2-7, with D uncertain. Trimming cost V 5 bases and J 6 bases, with 14 bases left between them. The CDR3 runs 13 residues. Germline lookup yields CDR1 MNHEY and CDR2 SVGAGI. CDR3: CASSESFVTEQYF. The CDR3 DNA reads TGTGCCAGCAGTGAATCCTTCGTTACCGAGCAGTACTTC.